These T cell receptor beta chains were read from a single sample in a study of CD8 T cells in ankylosing spondylitis. A single record per CDR3 protein comes from TCRdb applying MiXCR to the 5' RACE reads. Of 150,000 to 200,000 distinct CDR3 sequences listed, approximately 20% are singletons. Sample: blood, either unsorted or a sorted T cell fraction (not recorded which). All receptors derive from a male donor with ankylosing spondylitis or in good health (not recorded which). CDR3s include the opening cysteine and the closing phenylalanine or tryptophan. A D gene is named only where the DNA matches it firmly. Size is stated for part of the rows, as once, few or many counts, or as a class when the clone is expanded.

CDR3,DNA,D,size,J,V
CASSDRGLWAEPYEQYF,TGTGCCAGCAGTGATAGGGGGTTGTGGGCCGAGCCCTACGAGCAGTACTTC,-,few,TRBJ2-7,TRBV2
CASSLGLREQFF,TGTGCCAGCAGCTTAGGCCTTCGTGAGCAGTTCTTC,-,-,TRBJ2-1,TRBV11-2
CASSSIHRVPYEQYF,TGCGCCAGCAGCTCAATCCACAGGGTGCCCTACGAGCAGTACTTC,-,many,TRBJ2-7,TRBV5-1
CASSLGGRRDTQYF,TGTGCCAGCAGTCTTGGGGGGCGTCGGGATACGCAGTATTTT,-,many,TRBJ2-3,TRBV27
CASSSGGRGHTGELFF,TGCGCCAGCAGCTCGGGGGGCAGGGGGCACACCGGGGAGCTGTTTTTT,-,many,TRBJ2-2,TRBV5-1
CASSLAGSSYEQYF,TGTGCCAGCAGTTTAGCGGGCTCGAGCTACGAGCAGTACTTC,-,many,TRBJ2-7,TRBV12-3/TRBV12-4
CASSLRRQGQETQYF,TGTGCCAGCAGCTTAAGAAGACAGGGACAAGAGACCCAGTACTTC,TRBD1,-,TRBJ2-5,TRBV7-9
CASSFSTPSTDTQYF,TGTGCCAGCAGCTTCAGTACTCCTAGCACAGATACGCAGTATTTT,-,-,TRBJ2-3,TRBV7-9
CASSATIYNEQFF,TGTGCCAGCAGTGCCACGATCTACAATGAGCAGTTCTTC,-,few,TRBJ2-1,TRBV7-6
CASSFFNPATGELFF,TGTGCCAGCAGTTTTTTCAACCCAGCCACCGGGGAGCTGTTTTTT,-,few,TRBJ2-2,TRBV28
CASSIYPLGDMNTEAFF,TGTGCCAGTAGTATATATCCCTTGGGGGACATGAACACTGAAGCTTTCTTT,-,-,TRBJ1-1,TRBV19
CSARARSSGSSAGELFF,TGCAGTGCTAGGGCTCGTTCTAGCGGGAGCTCAGCCGGGGAGCTGTTTTTT,TRBD2,many,TRBJ2-2,TRBV20-1
CATSDFQGSGANVLTF,TGTGCCACCAGTGACTTTCAGGGGTCTGGGGCCAACGTCCTGACTTTC,-,few,TRBJ2-6,TRBV24-1
CASSLVAGGIGYEQYF,TGTGCCAGCAGTTTGGTAGCGGGAGGAATTGGCTACGAGCAGTACTTC,TRBD2,few,TRBJ2-7,TRBV28
CASSRDGMNTEAFF,TGCGCCAGCAGCAGGGACGGTATGAACACTGAAGCTTTCTTT,-,many,TRBJ1-1,TRBV5-1
CASSLSPRTTQQTQYF,TGTGCCAGCAGCTTATCTCCCAGGACTACGCAGCAGACCCAGTACTTC,-,-,TRBJ2-5,TRBV7-9